The clone carrying this T cell receptor (beta chain) was observed a few times. Its target is not known. As for treatment: 10-day PBMC culture with coronavirus spike peptide pools or control peptides (ViraFEST assay). When approximately nine days of culture had elapsed, CD4+ T cells were isolated by negative selection. Trimming pared 2 bases from V and 5 bases from J, leaving 12 bases between. The CDR3 contains 14 residues. Germline V gene lookup returns CDR1 MNHEY and CDR2 SVGAGI. The sample belongs to a study of vaccination and CD4 T cells after COVID-19. Study-wide context: Sampling after COVID took place at a median of around 91 days (range 35 to 161) following diagnosis.

The Oncomine TCR Beta short-read assay was applied to DNA of cultured CD4+ T cells. TCRdb reprocessed the PCR reads with MiXCR, giving one entry per CDR3 protein. The sample lists about 13,000 distinct CDR3 sequences, roughly 52% occurring once. The material sequenced was CD4+ T cells from blood, cultured in vitro. The gene calls are TRBV6-5 and TRBJ1-1, with D possibly matching TRBD1 (5 bases). The TCR sequence derives from a human donor who had recovered from COVID-19. The CDR3 DNA is TGTGCCAGCAGTTACGGGGGTAGTGGAACTGAAGCTTTCTTT. Translated: CASSYGGSGTEAFF.